The rows below give T cell receptor beta chains drawn from one sample of a study of cytomegalovirus exposure and HLA in healthy donors. The table came from immunoSEQ multiplex PCR; TCRdb's copy has only in-frame clones and leaves some out. In the table there are approximately 160,000 clones, about nine tenths of which are singletons. The sample was PBMCs. Source of these receptors: a woman aged 25 to 39 in good health and CMV-seronegative. The CDR3 runs from the conserved cysteine through the conserved F or W. Fields, in order: CDR3 length, D gene, J gene, clone size, V gene, CDR3 protein, CDR3 DNA. D genes are given only for firm matches. For some rows the clone size is stated as once, few or many, or as a class when expanded; others skip it.

>13|TRBD1|TRBJ2-7|.|TRBV2
CASSRDRGYEQYF
TGTGCCAGCAGTAGGGACAGGGGGTACGAGCAGTACTTC
>14|.|TRBJ2-5|once|TRBV14
CASSQDRADETQYF
TGTGCCAGCAGCCAAGATCGGGCAGACGAGACCCAGTACTTC
>15|TRBD2|TRBJ2-7|.|TRBV11-2
CASSLEASGRYEQYF
TGTGCCAGCAGCTTAGAGGCTAGCGGTAGGTACGAGCAGTACTTC
>17|TRBD1|TRBJ1-1|.|TRBV5-1
CASSTGQGALGGTEAFF
TGCGCCAGCAGCACGGGACAGGGGGCGCTTGGAGGAACTGAAGCTTTCTTT
>15|.|TRBJ1-1|.|TRBV7-3
CASSLTGGRNTEAFF
TGTGCCAGCAGCTTAACGGGGGGACGGAACACTGAAGCTTTCTTT
>14|.|TRBJ1-1|.|TRBV27
CASRISLLIDEAFF
TGTGCCAGCCGCATCAGCTTGCTAATAGATGAAGCTTTCTTT
>13|TRBD1|TRBJ1-2|.|TRBV27
CASRVQGSGGYTF
TGTGCCAGCAGAGTACAGGGGTCTGGTGGCTACACCTTC
>15|TRBD1|TRBJ2-7|.|TRBV7-9
CASSPRTGSSYEQYF
TGTGCCAGCAGCCCTCGGACAGGGAGCTCCTACGAGCAGTACTTC
>15|TRBD1|TRBJ2-7|.|TRBV7-9
CASSLVTGTVYEQYF
TGTGCCAGCAGCTTAGTTACGGGGACAGTGTACGAGCAGTACTTC
>20|TRBD2|TRBJ2-1|.|TRBV27
CASSLSGGLAGKEGYNEQFF
TGTGCCAGCAGTTTATCCGGGGGACTAGCGGGAAAGGAAGGCTACAATGAGCAGTTCTTC
>13|.|TRBJ2-5|.|TRBV7-8
CASSLTGMGTQYF
TGTGCCAGCAGCTTAACAGGGATGGGGACCCAGTACTTC
>14|.|TRBJ2-7|.|TRBV9
CASSSSVSSYEQYF
TGTGCCAGCAGCTCAAGCGTTAGCTCCTACGAGCAGTACTTC
>17|TRBD1|TRBJ1-2|.|TRBV9
CASSEDRGRSRLYGYTF
TGTGCCAGCAGCGAGGACAGGGGGCGATCCCGGCTTTATGGCTACACCTTC
>16|TRBD1|TRBJ2-5|few|TRBV4-1
CASSQWGQVLQETQYF
TGCGCCAGCAGCCAGTGGGGACAGGTCCTACAAGAGACCCAGTACTTC
>17|TRBD2|TRBJ2-3|.|TRBV7-3
CASSHAGGGPRVDTQYF
TGTGCCAGCAGCCACGCTGGGGGAGGGCCGAGGGTGGATACGCAGTATTTT
>14|TRBD1|TRBJ2-7|.|TRBV5-4
CASSMGQLSYEQYF
TGTGCCAGCAGCATGGGACAGCTCTCCTACGAGCAGTACTTC
>15|.|TRBJ1-2|.|TRBV4-2
CASSHFGQLNYGYTF
TGTGCCAGCAGCCATTTCGGACAGCTTAACTATGGCTACACCTTC
>18|TRBD2|TRBJ2-7|.|TRBV4-2
CASSQVANSRAGDREQYF
TGTGCCAGCAGCCAAGTGGCCAACTCTCGAGCGGGAGACCGCGAGCAGTACTTC
>12|.|TRBJ2-5|.|TRBV19
CASRGPEETQYF
TGTGCCAGTAGAGGCCCAGAGGAGACCCAGTACTTC
>13|.|TRBJ2-7|.|TRBV7-9
CASSRDGSYEQYF
TGTGCCAGCAGCCGGGACGGATCCTACGAGCAGTACTTC
>14|.|TRBJ2-7|.|TRBV4-1
CASQTRSGLYEQYF
TGCGCCAGCCAGACTCGCTCGGGCCTCTACGAGCAGTACTTC
>15|TRBD1|TRBJ1-4|.|TRBV5-1
CASSLLGTDNEKLFF
TGCGCCAGCAGCTTGTTAGGGACAGATAATGAAAAACTGTTTTTT
>16|.|TRBJ1-2|.|TRBV9
CASSPRNEGRNYGYTF
TGTGCCAGCAGCCCCCGAAATGAGGGCCGAAACTATGGCTACACCTTC
>13|.|TRBJ1-5|.|TRBV28
CASSPHGVQPQHF
TGTGCCAGCAGTCCTCACGGGGTTCAGCCCCAGCATTTT
>16|TRBD2|TRBJ2-5|.|TRBV7-2
CASSLMASGGLETQYF
TGTGCCAGCAGCTTAATGGCTAGCGGGGGGCTGGAGACCCAGTACTTC
>14|.|TRBJ2-1|.|TRBV5-8
CASSLEAGRNEQFF
TGTGCCAGCAGCTTGGAAGCAGGGAGGAATGAGCAGTTCTTC
>16|TRBD2|TRBJ2-7|.|TRBV5-4
CASSLAGGTLSYEQYF
TGTGCCAGCAGCTTGGCCGGGGGGACCCTCTCCTACGAGCAGTACTTC
>14|TRBD2|TRBJ2-2|.|TRBV6-1
CASSATSDTGELFF
TGTGCCAGCAGTGCCACTAGCGACACCGGGGAGCTGTTTTTT
>13|.|TRBJ1-1|.|TRBV7-6
CASSLGGGTEAFF
TGTGCCAGCAGCTTGGGCGGGGGCACTGAAGCTTTCTTT
>14|.|TRBJ2-7|.|TRBV6-5
CASSLLRDSRSRYF
TGTGCCAGCAGTTTACTACGCGACAGTAGGTCCCGGTACTTC
>14|.|TRBJ2-3|.|TRBV6-1
CASRATGSTDTQYF
TGTGCCAGCAGAGCTACAGGGAGCACAGATACGCAGTATTTT
>15|TRBD2|TRBJ2-7|.|TRBV7-2
CASSLSGTTTYEQYF
TGTGCCAGCAGCTTATCGGGGACTACTACCTACGAGCAGTACTTC
>14|.|TRBJ1-6|.|TRBV7-3
CASSLGGDGSPLHF
TGTGCCAGCAGCCTCGGGGGGGACGGTTCACCCCTCCACTTT
>12|.|TRBJ1-6|.|TRBV28
CASKITSSPLHF
TGTGCCAGCAAAATTACGAGTTCACCCCTCCACTTT
>14|.|TRBJ2-7|once|TRBV18
CASSPGTVTYEQYF
TGTGCCAGCTCACCGGGGACGGTTACCTACGAGCAGTACTTC
>14|.|TRBJ2-1|.|TRBV5-1
CASSLRDHQNEQFF
TGCGCCAGCAGCTTAAGGGACCATCAGAATGAGCAGTTCTTC
>12|.|TRBJ1-2|.|TRBV4-2
CASSQAGGGYTF
TGTGCCAGCAGCCAAGCGGGGGGTGGCTACACCTTC
>13|.|TRBJ1-1|.|TRBV7-4
CASSFRANTEAFF
TGTGCCAGCAGCTTTAGGGCGAACACTGAAGCTTTCTTT
>15|TRBD2|TRBJ2-7|.|TRBV6-6
CASRTGTRDTYEQYF
TGTGCCAGCAGGACCGGGACTAGGGACACCTACGAGCAGTACTTC
>17|.|TRBJ1-4|.|TRBV6-1
CASSERGHRSRNEKLFF
TGTGCCAGCAGTGAACGGGGACACCGAAGTCGTAATGAAAAACTGTTTTTT
>17|TRBD2|TRBJ2-5|.|TRBV27
CASSRTSGSGFGKTQYF
TGTGCCAGCAGCCGGACTAGCGGGAGTGGGTTTGGCAAGACCCAGTACTTC
>18|.|TRBJ2-2|.|TRBV19
CASSINGVQARSTGELFF
TGTGCCAGTAGTATTAATGGGGTACAGGCACGGAGCACCGGGGAGCTGTTTTTT
>15|.|TRBJ1-4|.|TRBV4-3
CASSQDRGPNEKLFF
TGCGCCAGCAGCCAAGACAGGGGACCTAATGAAAAACTGTTTTTT
>14|.|TRBJ1-5|.|TRBV7-8
CASSLAGAPQPQHF
TGTGCCAGCAGCTTGGCGGGGGCGCCTCAGCCCCAGCATTTT
>15|TRBD1|TRBJ1-5|few|TRBV30
CAWSADRGGNQPQHF
TGTGCCTGGAGTGCGGACAGGGGAGGGAATCAGCCCCAGCATTTT
>17|TRBD1|TRBJ1-2|.|TRBV19
CASSKTAGTGESYGYTF
TGTGCCAGTAGTAAAACTGCCGGGACAGGGGAATCCTATGGCTACACCTTC
>16|TRBD1|TRBJ2-2|.|TRBV5-1
CASSWGQGLDTGELFF
TGCGCCAGCAGCTGGGGACAGGGTTTGGACACCGGGGAGCTGTTTTTT
>15|TRBD2|TRBJ2-3|.|TRBV2
CASTISGSGTDTQYF
TGTGCCAGTACCATTAGCGGGAGTGGCACAGATACGCAGTATTTT
>12|.|TRBJ1-2|.|TRBV28
CASRTVNYGYTF
TGTGCCAGTAGAACAGTTAACTATGGCTACACCTTC
>16|.|TRBJ2-5|few|TRBV9
CASSVLSGGGVETQYF
TGTGCCAGCAGCGTCCTTAGTGGGGGTGGGGTCGAGACCCAGTACTTC
>14|TRBD1|TRBJ1-2|.|TRBV6-6
CASRDRVDDYGYTF
TGTGCCAGCAGGGACAGGGTTGATGACTATGGCTACACCTTC
>14|TRBD1|TRBJ1-1|.|TRBV25-1
CASRLDRGPVGAFF
TGTGCCAGCAGATTGGACAGGGGGCCTGTGGGAGCTTTCTTT
>17|TRBD1|TRBJ2-5|.|TRBV2
CASSELAWGQGRETQYF
TGTGCCAGCAGTGAACTCGCGTGGGGACAGGGGAGAGAGACCCAGTACTTC
>16|TRBD1|TRBJ2-5|.|TRBV5-4
CASSLHGQGRGETQYF
TGTGCCAGCAGCTTGCATGGACAGGGGCGGGGAGAGACCCAGTACTTC
>15|.|TRBJ2-1|.|TRBV7-3
CASSLEGWTNNEQFF
TGTGCCAGCAGCTTAGAGGGCTGGACTAACAATGAGCAGTTCTTC
>15|.|TRBJ2-2|few|TRBV11-2
CASSFQRESGGELFF
TGTGCCAGCAGCTTTCAACGGGAGTCCGGCGGGGAGCTGTTTTTT
>14|.|TRBJ1-6|once|TRBV27
CASRAWAGNSPLHF
TGTGCCAGCAGAGCCTGGGCGGGAAATTCACCCCTCCACTTT
>13|TRBD1|TRBJ2-5|.|TRBV7-8
CASSWDSSETQYF
TGTGCCAGCAGCTGGGACAGTAGCGAGACCCAGTACTTC
>16|.|TRBJ2-3|.|TRBV15
CATSRDVSHPTDTQYF
TGTGCCACCAGCAGAGATGTCAGCCATCCCACAGATACGCAGTATTTT
>12|.|TRBJ2-7|.|TRBV28
CASTAGGYEQYF
TGTGCCAGCACCGCTGGGGGTTACGAGCAGTACTTC